Sequencing of this T cell receptor (beta chain) was carried out in a study of tissue T cells after allogeneic stem cell transplantation. Overall study results and limits: Anatomically similar tissues had similar TCR repertoires within each patient. In patients and mice, blood and spleen missed much of tissue repertoire.

This clone was seen a few times. What it recognizes is unknown. The genes and germline here are from mouse. With the read ending 1 residue before the CDR3 end, the germline J gene is used to fill in that end. TCRbeta CDR3 was sequenced at survey depth with template counts. Here immunoSEQ multiplex PCR was the method, and the copy in TCRdb shows in-frame clones only, minus some. The table includes fewer than 3,000 clones, 48% detected once. CDR3 size: 13 residues. Germline values: CDR1 SGHND, CDR2 FRSKSL. The ends were cut back, 5 bases at V and 4 bases at J, with 9 bases in the middle. Time point meaning: mouse harvest day 14 after allogeneic transplant. Mouse grafts combined 10^7 T-cell-depleted bone marrow cells with 10^6 splenic CD5+ T cells.

The sequence derives from a female BALB/c mouse given C57BL/6 T cells with graft-versus-host disease after an allogeneic hematopoietic cell transplant. The sequencing sample was made of lymph node tissue. The chain recombines TRBV15 with TRBJ2-1; weak D call: TRBD2 (6 bases). CDR3 DNA (partial): TGTGCCAGCAGTCCCGGGACTTATGCTGAGCAGTTC. Its protein product is CASSPGTYAEQF. The full-length CDR3 reads as CASSPGTYAEQFF.